This TCR beta chain was observed in a study of T cell repertoires and Cas9 in healthy adults. Study in general: SpCas9-reactive CD4 and CD8 T cells were characterized for potency, cytotoxicity and lineage. General study findings and limits: Reportedly, SpCas9-reactive effector T cell proliferation and function were mitigated by SpCas9-reactive Tregs in vitro.

In the case of this clone: Its antigen remains unidentified.

Sequencing was performed with immunoSEQ multiplex PCR; in TCRdb, only in-frame clones are kept and a portion is missing. There are tens of thousands of clones in the sample; under 95% occur only once, and 0.55% to 0.85% lies in the top ten. V lost 2 bases to trimming and J lost 7 bases; unmatched junction nucleotides: 5. Germline values: CDR1 SGHKS, CDR2 YYEKEE (reference sequence). The CDR3 sequence is 14 residues long. V usage is TRBV5-5 and J usage is TRBJ1-4, with 7 bases lining up with TRBD1. The TCR sequence derives from a human donor in good health. The sample consisted of CD4+ effector T cells (CD127+, CD25-, CD137-, CD154-) from PBMCs; culture status not recorded. The CDR3 nucleotides are TGTGCCAGCAGCTTTACAGGGGATGGTGAAAAACTGTTTTTT. Amino acid sequence: CASSFTGDGEKLFF.